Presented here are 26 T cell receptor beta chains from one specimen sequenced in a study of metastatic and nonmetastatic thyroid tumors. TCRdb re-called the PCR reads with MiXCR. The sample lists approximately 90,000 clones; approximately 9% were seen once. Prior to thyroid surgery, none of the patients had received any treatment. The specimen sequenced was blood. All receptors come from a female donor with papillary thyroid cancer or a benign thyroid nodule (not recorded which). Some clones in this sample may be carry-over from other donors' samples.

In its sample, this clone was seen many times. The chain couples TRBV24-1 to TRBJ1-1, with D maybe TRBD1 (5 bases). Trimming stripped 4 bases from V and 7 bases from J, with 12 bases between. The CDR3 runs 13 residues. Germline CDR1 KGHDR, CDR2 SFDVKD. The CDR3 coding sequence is TGTGCCACCAGTGAAGGGGCAAACGGTGAAGCTTTCTTT. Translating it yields CATSEGANGEAFF.

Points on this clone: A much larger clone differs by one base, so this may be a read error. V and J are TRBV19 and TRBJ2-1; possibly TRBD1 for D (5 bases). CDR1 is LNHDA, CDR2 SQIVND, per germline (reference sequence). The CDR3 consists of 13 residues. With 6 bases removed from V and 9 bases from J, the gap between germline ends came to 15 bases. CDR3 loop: CASSSARVVEQFF. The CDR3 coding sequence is TGTGCCAGTAGCTCTGCCAGGGTCGTTGAGCAGTTCTTC. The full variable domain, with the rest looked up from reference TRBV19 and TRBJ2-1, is DGGITQSPKYLFRKEGQNVTLSCEQNLNHDAMYWYRQDPGQGLRLIYYSQIVNDFQKGDIAEGYSVSREKKESFPLTVTSAQKNPTAFYLCASSSARVVEQFFGPGTRLTVL.

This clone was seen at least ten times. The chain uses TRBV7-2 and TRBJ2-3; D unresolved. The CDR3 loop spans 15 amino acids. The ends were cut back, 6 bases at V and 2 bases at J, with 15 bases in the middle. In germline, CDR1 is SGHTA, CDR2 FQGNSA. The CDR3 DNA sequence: TGTGCCAGCAGGGCGGTAGGGAAAACCACAGATACGCAGTATTTT. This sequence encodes CASRAVGKTTDTQYF.

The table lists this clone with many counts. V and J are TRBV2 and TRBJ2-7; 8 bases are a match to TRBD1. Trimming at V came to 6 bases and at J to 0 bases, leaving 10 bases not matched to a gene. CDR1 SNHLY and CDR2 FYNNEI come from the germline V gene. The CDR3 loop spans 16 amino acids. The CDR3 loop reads CASSDLPGQDSYEQYF. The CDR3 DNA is TGTGCCAGCAGCGATCTCCCGGGACAGGACTCCTACGAGCAGTACTTC. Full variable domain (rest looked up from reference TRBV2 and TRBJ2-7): EPEVTQTPSHQVTQMGQEVILRCVPISNHLYFYWYRQILGQKVEFLVSFYNNEISEKSEIFDDQFSVERPDGSNFTLKIRSTKLEDSAMYFCASSDLPGQDSYEQYFGPGTRLTVT.

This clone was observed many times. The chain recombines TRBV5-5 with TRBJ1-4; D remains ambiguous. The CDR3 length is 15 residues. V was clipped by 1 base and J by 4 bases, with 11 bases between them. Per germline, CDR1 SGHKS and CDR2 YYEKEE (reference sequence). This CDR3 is CASSLMSRDNEKLFF. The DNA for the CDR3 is TGTGCCAGCAGCTTGATGAGTCGGGATAATGAAAAACTGTTTTTT.

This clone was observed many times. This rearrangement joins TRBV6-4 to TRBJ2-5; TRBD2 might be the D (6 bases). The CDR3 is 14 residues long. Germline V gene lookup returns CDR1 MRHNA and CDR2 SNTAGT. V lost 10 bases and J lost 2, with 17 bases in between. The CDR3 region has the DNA TGTGCCACCCTCACCCTGGCGGGGCAAGAGACCCAGTACTTC. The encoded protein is CATLTLAGQETQYF.

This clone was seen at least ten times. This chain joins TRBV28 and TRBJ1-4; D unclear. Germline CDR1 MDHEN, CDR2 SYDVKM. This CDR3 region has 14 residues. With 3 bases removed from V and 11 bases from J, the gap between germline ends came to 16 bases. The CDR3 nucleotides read TGTGCCAGCAGTTTGACACTTCCAAAGGAGAAACTGTTTTTT. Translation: CASSLTLPKEKLFF.

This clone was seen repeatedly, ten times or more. The CDR3 region has the DNA TGTGCCAGCAGTCCTAGCGGGGGCACAGATACGCAGTATTTT. It yields the protein CASSPSGGTDTQYF. The rearrangement links TRBV6-4 to TRBJ2-3, with 9 nucleotides matching TRBD2. Germline lookup yields CDR1 MRHNA and CDR2 SNTAGT. Trimming removed 5 bases from V and 1 base from J; junction bases left unmatched: 1. This CDR3 contains 14 residues.

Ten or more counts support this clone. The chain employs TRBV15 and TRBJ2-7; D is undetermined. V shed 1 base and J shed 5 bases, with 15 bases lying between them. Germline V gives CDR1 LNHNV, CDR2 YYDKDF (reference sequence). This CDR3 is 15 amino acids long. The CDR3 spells CATSRVEGRRHEQYF. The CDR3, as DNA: TGTGCCACCAGCAGAGTGGAAGGTCGACGGCACGAGCAGTACTTC.

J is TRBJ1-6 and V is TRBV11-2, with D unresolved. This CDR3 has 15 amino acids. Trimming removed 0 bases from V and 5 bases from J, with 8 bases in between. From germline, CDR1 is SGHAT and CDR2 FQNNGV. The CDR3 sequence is CASSLDGHDNSPLHF. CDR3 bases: TGTGCCAGCAGCTTAGATGGTCATGATAATTCACCCCTCCACTTT. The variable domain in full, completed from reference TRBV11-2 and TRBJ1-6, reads EAGVAQSPRYKIIEKRQSVAFWCNPISGHATLYWYQQILGQGPKLLIQFQNNGVVDDSQLPKDRFSAERLKGVDSTLKIQPAKLEDSAVYLCASSLDGHDNSPLHFGNGTRLTVT.

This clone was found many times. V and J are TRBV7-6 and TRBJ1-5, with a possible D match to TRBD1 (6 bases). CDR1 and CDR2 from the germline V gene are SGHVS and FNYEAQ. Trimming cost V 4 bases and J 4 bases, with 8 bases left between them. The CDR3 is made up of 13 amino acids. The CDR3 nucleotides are TGTGCCAGCAGCTCACAGGGAAATCAGCCCCAGCATTTT. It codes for CASSSQGNQPQHF.

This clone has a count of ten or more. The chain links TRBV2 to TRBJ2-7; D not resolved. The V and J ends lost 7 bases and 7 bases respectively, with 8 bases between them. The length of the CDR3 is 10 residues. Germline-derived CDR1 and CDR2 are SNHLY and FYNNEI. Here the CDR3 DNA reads TGTGCCAGCAATGGGGAAGAGCAGTACTTC. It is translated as CASNGEEQYF.

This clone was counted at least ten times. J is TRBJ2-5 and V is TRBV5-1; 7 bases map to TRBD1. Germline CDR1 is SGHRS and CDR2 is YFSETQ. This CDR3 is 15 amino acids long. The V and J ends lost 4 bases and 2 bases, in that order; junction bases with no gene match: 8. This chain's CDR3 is CASSPSGTVQETQYF. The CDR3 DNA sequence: TGCGCCAGCAGCCCCTCCGGGACAGTTCAAGAGACCCAGTACTTC.

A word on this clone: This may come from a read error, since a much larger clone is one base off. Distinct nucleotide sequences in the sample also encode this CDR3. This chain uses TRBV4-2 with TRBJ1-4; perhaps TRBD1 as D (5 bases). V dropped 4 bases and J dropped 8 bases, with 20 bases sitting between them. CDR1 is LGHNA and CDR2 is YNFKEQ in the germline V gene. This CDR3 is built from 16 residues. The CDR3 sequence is CASSLGAGTPSEKLFF. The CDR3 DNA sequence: TGTGCCAGCAGCCTCGGGGCGGGGACGCCGTCGGAAAAACTGTTTTTT.

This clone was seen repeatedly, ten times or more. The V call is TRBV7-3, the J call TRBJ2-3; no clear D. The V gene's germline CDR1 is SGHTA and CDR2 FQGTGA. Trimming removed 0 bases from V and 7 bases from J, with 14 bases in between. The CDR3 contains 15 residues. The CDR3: CASSLTFGTHYTQYF. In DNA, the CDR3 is TGTGCCAGCAGCTTAACGTTCGGCACCCACTATACGCAGTATTTT.

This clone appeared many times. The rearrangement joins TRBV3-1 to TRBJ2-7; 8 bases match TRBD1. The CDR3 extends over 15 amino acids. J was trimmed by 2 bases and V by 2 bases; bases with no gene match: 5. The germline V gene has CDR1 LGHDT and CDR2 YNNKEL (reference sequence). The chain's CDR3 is CASSQQGAGTYEQYF. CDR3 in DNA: TGTGCCAGCAGCCAACAGGGGGCCGGGACCTACGAGCAGTACTTC.

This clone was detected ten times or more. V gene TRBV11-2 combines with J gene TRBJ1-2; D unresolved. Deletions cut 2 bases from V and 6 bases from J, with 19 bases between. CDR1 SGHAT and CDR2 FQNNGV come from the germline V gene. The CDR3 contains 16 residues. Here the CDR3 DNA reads TGTGCCAGCAGCTTACAATCTTTGACCCCCTGGGATGGCTACACCTTC. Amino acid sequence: CASSLQSLTPWDGYTF.

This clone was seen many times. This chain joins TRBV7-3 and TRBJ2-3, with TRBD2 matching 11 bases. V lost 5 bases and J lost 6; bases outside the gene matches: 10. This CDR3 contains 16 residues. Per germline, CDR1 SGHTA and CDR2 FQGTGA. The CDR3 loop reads CASSPRVAGGVDTQYF. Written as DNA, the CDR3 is TGTGCCAGCAGCCCCAGGGTAGCGGGGGGGGTGGATACGCAGTATTTT.

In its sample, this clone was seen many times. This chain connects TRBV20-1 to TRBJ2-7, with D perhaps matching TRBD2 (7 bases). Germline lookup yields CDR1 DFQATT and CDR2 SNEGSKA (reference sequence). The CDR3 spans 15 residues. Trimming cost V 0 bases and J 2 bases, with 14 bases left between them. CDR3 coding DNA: TGCAGTGCTAGAGATCAGGGAGGGACAACCTACGAGCAGTACTTC. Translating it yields CSARDQGGTTYEQYF.

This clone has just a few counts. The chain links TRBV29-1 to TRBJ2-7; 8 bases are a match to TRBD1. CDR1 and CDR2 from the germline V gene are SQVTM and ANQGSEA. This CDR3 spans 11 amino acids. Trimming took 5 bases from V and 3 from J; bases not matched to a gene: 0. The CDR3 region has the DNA TGCAGCGTTACAGGGGGCTACGAGCAGTACTTC. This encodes CSVTGGYEQYF.

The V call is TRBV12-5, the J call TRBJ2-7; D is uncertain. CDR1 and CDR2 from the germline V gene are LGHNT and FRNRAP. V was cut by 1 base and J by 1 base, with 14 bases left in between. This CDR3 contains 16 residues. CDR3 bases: TGTGCTAGTGGTTTGGCTTACCCGGACGGGTCCTACGAGCAGTACTTC. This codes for CASGLAYPDGSYEQYF.

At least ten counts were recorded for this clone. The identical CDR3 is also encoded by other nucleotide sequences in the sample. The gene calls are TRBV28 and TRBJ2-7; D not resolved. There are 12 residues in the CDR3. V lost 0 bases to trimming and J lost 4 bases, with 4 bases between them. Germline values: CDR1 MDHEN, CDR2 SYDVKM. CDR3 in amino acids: CASSLWGYEQYF. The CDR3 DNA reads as TGTGCCAGCAGTTTATGGGGATACGAGCAGTACTTC.

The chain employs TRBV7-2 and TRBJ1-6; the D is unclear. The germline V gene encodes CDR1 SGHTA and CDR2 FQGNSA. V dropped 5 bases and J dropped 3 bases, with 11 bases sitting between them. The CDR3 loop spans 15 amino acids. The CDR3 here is CASSPQRYYNSPLHF. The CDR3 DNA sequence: TGTGCCAGCAGCCCACAGAGATACTATAATTCACCCCTCCACTTT.

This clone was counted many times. For the CDR3, the DNA is TGCAGCGTTGTTAGGGGGAACTATGGCTACACCTTC. It specifies CSVVRGNYGYTF. V gene TRBV29-1 combines with J gene TRBJ1-2, with D tentatively TRBD1 (6 bases). Germline CDR1 SQVTM, CDR2 ANQGSEA. The CDR3 is 12 amino acids. Trimming pared 4 bases from V and 2 bases from J, leaving 8 bases between.

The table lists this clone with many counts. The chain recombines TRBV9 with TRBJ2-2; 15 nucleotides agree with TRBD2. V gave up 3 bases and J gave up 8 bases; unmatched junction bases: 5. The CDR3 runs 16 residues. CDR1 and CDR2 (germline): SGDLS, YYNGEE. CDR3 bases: TGTGCCAGCAGCGACCGGACTAGCGGGGGGGCAGGGGAGCTGTTTTTT. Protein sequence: CASSDRTSGGAGELFF.

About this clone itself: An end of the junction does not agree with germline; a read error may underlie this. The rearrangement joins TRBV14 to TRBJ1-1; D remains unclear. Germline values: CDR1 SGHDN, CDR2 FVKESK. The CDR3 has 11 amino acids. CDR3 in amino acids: CASRQDSEAFF. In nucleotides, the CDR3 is TGTGCCAGCAGACAAGATAGTGAAGCTTTCTTT. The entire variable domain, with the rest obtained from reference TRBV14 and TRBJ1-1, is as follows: EAGVTQFPSHSVIEKGQTVTLRCDPISGHDNLYWYRRVMGKEIKFLLHFVKESKQDESGMPNNRFLAERTGGTYSTLKVQPAELEDSGVYFCASRQDSEAFFGQGTRLTVV.